This TCR beta chain was recovered during a study of blood T cell repertoires in COVID-19. On the study more broadly: The United States, Italy and Spain were the sources of the acute and convalescent COVID-19 samples. From T cells, B-cell-depleted T cells, or PBMCs came the material, which was cDNA or gDNA.

It was during active infection that Seattle patients were enrolled and then longitudinally followed. Authors' analysis steps: How many nucleated cells were present was estimated from reference gene primer amplification. Generated by immunoSEQ multiplex PCR, the TCRdb table keeps only in-frame clones and is missing some. The DNA gave D and trimming, while V, J and clone size come from that table. The table lists about 170,000 clones, 86% of them singletons. Unmatched junction bases numbered 8, after V lost 5 bases and J lost 4 bases. CDR1 is SGHTA, CDR2 FQGNSA, per germline. The CDR3 is made up of 17 amino acids.

The source is a woman aged 60-70 years with COVID-19, enrolled during active disease. Sequenced: peripheral blood. The gene calls are TRBV7-2 and TRBJ1-6; 10 bases agree with TRBD1. CDR3 DNA: TGTGCCAGCAGCCCCGGGGGGACAGGGGCTTATAATTCACCCCTCCACTTT. It encodes CASSPGGTGAYNSPLHF. Combining the CDR3 with reference TRBV7-2 and TRBJ1-6 gives the whole variable domain GAGVSQSPSNKVTEKGKDVELRCDPISGHTALYWYRQSLGQGLEFLIYFQGNSAPDKSGLPSDRFSAERTGGSVSTLTIQRTQQEDSAVYLCASSPGGTGAYNSPLHFGNGTRLTVT.